These 9 T cell receptor beta chains were sequenced from one sample in a study of regulatory T cells in long-lasting Graves disease. HTBI primers from iRepertoire and Arm-PCR of CDR3 regions yielded the TCR beta libraries. TCRdb recomputed calls from the multiplex PCR reads with MiXCR, one row per CDR3 protein. The sample includes 500,000 or so distinct CDR3 sequences, 14% of them seen just once. The time point: newly diagnosed GD, antithyroid drugs for less than 3 months. RNA isolated from PBMCs was used to make the TCR library. These same data were also listed under a study on T cells in Graves' hyperthyroidism and ophthalmopathy.

The sample was peripheral blood mononuclear cells (PBMCs), taken at new diagnosis, from a patient treated with antithyroid drugs. Receptors were obtained from a woman aged 45-65 years with Graves disease.

The V and J genes are TRBV5-1 and TRBJ2-7; 12 nucleotides line up with TRBD2. With 2 bases clipped from V and 2 bases from J, the junction kept 5 bases outside the gene matches. The length of the CDR3 is 16 residues. CDR1 SGHRS and CDR2 YFSETQ come from the germline V gene. The CDR3 protein is CASSFFRTSGTYEQYF. CDR3 nucleotide sequence: TGCGCCAGCAGCTTTTTTCGGACTAGCGGGACCTACGAGCAGTACTTC.

The table lists this clonotype with many counts. The chain joins TRBV3-1 to TRBJ2-1, with a weak D call TRBD2 (7 bases). CDR3 length: 16 residues. Germline V CDR1 and CDR2: LGHDT, YNNKEL (reference sequence). Trimming took off 1 base at V and 7 bases at J, with 17 bases between the two ends. The CDR3 DNA sequence: TGTGCCAGCAGCCAAGGAGAAGGGGGAGGGGCAAATGAGCAGTTCTTC. Translating gives CASSQGEGGGANEQFF.

Note on this clonotype: A much bigger clone sits one base away, suggesting this may be a read error. This chain uses TRBV20-1 with TRBJ2-1; 9 bases map to TRBD2. There are 15 residues in the CDR3. The germline CDR1 and CDR2 sequences are DFQATT and SNEGSKA (reference sequence). The ends lost 7 bases at V and 1 base at J; junction bases unmatched: 8. The CDR3 is CSVRRLAGSYNEQFF. Written as DNA, the CDR3 is TGCAGTGTTAGGAGGCTAGCGGGGTCCTACAATGAGCAGTTCTTC.

On this clonotype: A much larger clone differs by one base, so this may be a read error. This chain connects TRBV12-3 or TRBV12-4 to TRBJ1-5; weak D call: TRBD1 (5 bases). This CDR3 region has 15 residues. CDR3 sequence reads: CASSPNSGLNQPKHF. CDR3 sequence (DNA): TGTGCCAGCAGTCCGAACTCGGGACTAAACCAGCCCAAGCATTTT.

This clonotype was counted at least ten times. The rearrangement links TRBV7-3 to TRBJ2-7, with D tentatively TRBD2 (7 bases). Trimming left V 5 bases short and J 0 bases short, with 14 bases between. The V gene's germline CDR1 is SGHTA and CDR2 FQGTGA. This CDR3 comprises 15 residues. CDR3 loop: CASSRGAGSSYEQYF. In DNA form, the CDR3 reads TGTGCCAGCAGCCGGGGGGCGGGCAGCTCCTACGAGCAGTACTTC.

In its sample, this clonotype was seen many times. This chain joins TRBV12-3 or TRBV12-4 and TRBJ2-7; the match to TRBD2 covers 8 bases. The CDR3 consists of 17 residues. V trimming: 3 bases; J trimming: 4 bases; junction bases outside the gene matches: 14. This CDR3 is CASSFLAGGPSSYEQYF. The DNA for the CDR3 is TGTGCCAGCAGTTTTCTCGCGGGGGGACCCTCTTCTTACGAGCAGTACTTC.

The V call is TRBV2, the J call TRBJ2-5; tentative D call: TRBD1 (6 bases). Germline V gene sequence: CDR1 SNHLY, CDR2 FYNNEI. The ends were cut back, 5 bases at V and 5 bases at J, with 9 bases in the middle. CDR3 size: 12 residues. CDR3 DNA: TGTGCCAGCAGTCGGGACATGGAGACCCAGTACTTC. Its protein product is CASSRDMETQYF.

This clonotype appeared many times. The gene calls are TRBV3-1 and TRBJ2-7; TRBD1 matches at 8 bases. Trimming cost V 4 bases and J 2 bases; bases outside gene matches: 7. This CDR3 contains 15 residues. Germline CDR1 reads LGHDT; CDR2 reads YNNKEL (reference sequence). The CDR3 coding sequence is TGTGCCAGCAGCCCCAGGGCAGGGGGCGCCTACGAGCAGTACTTC. Translating it yields CASSPRAGGAYEQYF.

V usage is TRBV20-1 and J usage is TRBJ1-3; D is perhaps TRBD1 (6 bases). The CDR3 spans 15 residues. V gave up 2 bases and J gave up 1 base, with 12 bases separating them. Germline-derived CDR1 and CDR2 are DFQATT and SNEGSKA (reference sequence). CDR3 region: CSARQTGFSGNTIYF. In nucleotides, the CDR3 is TGCAGTGCTAGACAAACAGGGTTTTCTGGAAACACCATATATTTT.